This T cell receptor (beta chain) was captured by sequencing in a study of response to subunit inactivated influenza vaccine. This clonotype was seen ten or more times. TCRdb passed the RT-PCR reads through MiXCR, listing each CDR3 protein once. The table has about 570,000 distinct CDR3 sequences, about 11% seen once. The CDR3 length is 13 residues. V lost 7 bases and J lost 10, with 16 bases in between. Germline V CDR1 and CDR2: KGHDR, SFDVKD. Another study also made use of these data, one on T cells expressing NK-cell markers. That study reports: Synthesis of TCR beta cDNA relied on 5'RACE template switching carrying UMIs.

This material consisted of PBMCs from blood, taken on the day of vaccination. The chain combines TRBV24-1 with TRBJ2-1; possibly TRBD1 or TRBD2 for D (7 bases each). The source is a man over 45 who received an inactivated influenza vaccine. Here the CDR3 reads CATSDPGGEEQFF. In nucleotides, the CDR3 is TGTGCCACCAGCGATCCAGGGGGGGAGGAGCAGTTCTTC.